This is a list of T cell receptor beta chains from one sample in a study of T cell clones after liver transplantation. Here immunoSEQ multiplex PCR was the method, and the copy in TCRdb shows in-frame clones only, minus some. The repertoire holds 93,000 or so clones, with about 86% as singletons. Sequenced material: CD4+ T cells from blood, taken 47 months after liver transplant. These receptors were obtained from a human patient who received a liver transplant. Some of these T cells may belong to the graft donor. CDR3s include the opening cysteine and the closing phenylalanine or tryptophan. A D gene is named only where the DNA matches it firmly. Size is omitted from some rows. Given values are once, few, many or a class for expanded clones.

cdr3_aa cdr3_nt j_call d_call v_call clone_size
CASSPGQMNGYTF TGTGCCAGCAGCCCGGGACAGATGAATGGCTACACCTTC TRBJ1-2 TRBD1 TRBV7-9 -
CASSQLQGRGYTF TGCGCCAGCAGCCAACTTCAGGGACGGGGCTACACCTTC TRBJ1-2 - TRBV4-3 -
CASSIARDYGYTF TGTGCCAGTAGTATCGCCAGGGACTATGGCTACACCTTC TRBJ1-2 - TRBV19 -
CASSSTAQLGYTF TGTGCCAGCAGTTCCACGGCCCAACTGGGCTACACCTTC TRBJ1-2 - TRBV7-2 -
CASRESRAGSYEQYF TGCGCCAGCAGGGAGTCCAGGGCGGGGTCCTACGAGCAGTACTTC TRBJ2-7 - TRBV5-1 -
CASSIGLAGTKTSRADTQYF TGTGCCAGTAGTATTGGCCTAGCGGGCACCAAAACCTCAAGGGCAGATACGCAGTATTTT TRBJ2-3 TRBD2 TRBV19 -
CASSIPGQGHTQYF TGTGCCAGTAGTATTCCAGGACAGGGCCATACGCAGTATTTT TRBJ2-3 TRBD1 TRBV19 once
CASSGDGTRHQPQHF TGTGCCAGCAGTGGGGACGGAACCCGCCATCAGCCCCAGCATTTT TRBJ1-5 - TRBV27 -
CASRPPGQGVEQYF TGTGCCAGCAGGCCTCCGGGACAGGGGGTCGAGCAGTACTTC TRBJ2-7 TRBD1 TRBV28 -
CASSLGTSGQLTYEQYF TGTGCCAGCAGCTTGGGGACTTCGGGACAGTTGACCTACGAGCAGTACTTC TRBJ2-7 - TRBV7-8 -
CASSLRTGLQETQYF TGTGCCAGCAGCTTGAGGACAGGGCTCCAAGAGACCCAGTACTTC TRBJ2-5 TRBD1 TRBV5-4 -
CASTPDRHHRDTQYF TGCGCCAGTACCCCGGACAGACACCACAGGGATACGCAGTATTTT TRBJ2-3 - TRBV23-1 once
CASSYQSYTEAFF TGTGCCAGCAGTTATCAAAGTTACACTGAAGCTTTCTTT TRBJ1-1 - TRBV6-5 -
CASSFAGSGNTIYF TGTGCCAGCAGTTTCGCGGGATCTGGAAACACCATATATTTT TRBJ1-3 - TRBV28 -
CASSPVGVVNTEAFF TGTGCCAGCTCACCAGTTGGGGTGGTGAACACTGAAGCTTTCTTT TRBJ1-1 - TRBV18 -
CASSLEGSSYNEQFF TGTGCCAGCAGCTTGGAGGGGAGCTCCTACAATGAGCAGTTCTTC TRBJ2-1 - TRBV5-4 -
CASSGTLIHEQYF TGCGCCAGCAGCGGAACCCTTATCCACGAGCAGTACTTC TRBJ2-7 - TRBV5-1 -
CASSLVRSNTGELFF TGCGCCAGCAGCTTGGTCAGGTCGAACACCGGGGAGCTGTTTTTT TRBJ2-2 - TRBV5-1 -
CASSPRTGGNEKLFF TGTGCCAGCTCACCAAGGACAGGGGGTAATGAAAAACTGTTTTTT TRBJ1-4 TRBD1 TRBV18 -
CASSISGAFTDTQYF TGCGCCAGCAGCATTAGCGGGGCCTTCACAGATACGCAGTATTTT TRBJ2-3 TRBD2 TRBV5-1 -
CASAKAAGGATEAFF TGTGCCAGCGCCAAAGCCGCAGGAGGGGCGACTGAAGCTTTCTTT TRBJ1-1 - TRBV11-2 -
CASSLVVQNSPLHF TGTGCCAGCAGCTTGGTTGTCCAGAATTCACCCCTCCACTTT TRBJ1-6 - TRBV5-4 -
CASSLQGGTGELFF TGTGCCAGCAGTCTACAGGGAGGAACCGGGGAGCTGTTTTTT TRBJ2-2 - TRBV11-1 -
CAWSGDRGYEQYF TGTGCCTGGAGCGGGGACAGGGGGTACGAGCAGTACTTC TRBJ2-7 TRBD1 TRBV30 -
CASSPLAGPQETQYF TGTGCCAGCAGCCCTCTAGCGGGACCCCAAGAGACCCAGTACTTC TRBJ2-5 TRBD2 TRBV9 -
CASSLAGLAGGRWETQYF TGTGCCAGCAGTTTAGCGGGCCTAGCGGGAGGGCGATGGGAGACCCAGTACTTC TRBJ2-5 TRBD2 TRBV28 -
CASKPGTGLADTQYF TGTGCCAGCAAACCCGGGACAGGGTTGGCAGATACGCAGTATTTT TRBJ2-3 TRBD1 TRBV7-3 -